The present TCR beta chain was sequenced within a study of beta chain features in type 1 diabetes. TCRB transcripts that were expressed got sequenced, as all of the isolated RNA had been reverse transcribed. Profiling relied on immunoSEQ multiplex PCR, and the TCRdb table lists in-frame clones only, not all of them. The repertoire holds about half a million clones, 30% seen once, with 0.06% to 0.07% in the top ten. The sample taken for sequencing was naive CD4+ T cells from blood. This TCR came from a man in his late teens or twenties in good health.

In DNA form, the CDR3 reads TGTGCCAGTAGTATCCCGACAGGATCCTACACCTTC. It yields the protein CASSIPTGSYTF. The chain links TRBV19 to TRBJ1-2; TRBD1 might be the D (6 bases). From germline, CDR1 is LNHDA and CDR2 SQIVND (reference sequence). There are 12 residues in the CDR3. Trimming pared 3 bases from V and 10 bases from J, leaving 12 bases between.